This paragraph reports one TCR beta chain. Its antigen is not known. Germline CDR1 SEHNR, CDR2 FQNEAQ (reference sequence). CDR3 size: 14 residues. Trimming took 6 bases from V and 1 from J, leaving 13 bases between them. These data come from a study of OX40 agonist ivuxolimab in advanced cancers. Clones were read by immunoSEQ multiplex PCR, and TCRdb kept only the in-frame ones, dropping some. The sample has tens of thousands of clones, about 90% seen once; the top ten hold around 31%. Study-wide results and limits: Researchers did not establish what antigens the expanded peripheral T cells target.

This specimen consisted of CD4+ or CD8+ T cells sorted from blood, obtained in a trial of the OX40 agonist ivuxolimab. The V call is TRBV7-9, the J call TRBJ2-7; D uncertain. This sequence was found in an adult with an advanced solid tumor such as melanoma, head and neck, liver or kidney cancer. The CDR3 is CASSYGPESYEQYF. Written as DNA, the CDR3 is TGTGCCAGCAGTTACGGTCCCGAGTCCTACGAGCAGTACTTC.